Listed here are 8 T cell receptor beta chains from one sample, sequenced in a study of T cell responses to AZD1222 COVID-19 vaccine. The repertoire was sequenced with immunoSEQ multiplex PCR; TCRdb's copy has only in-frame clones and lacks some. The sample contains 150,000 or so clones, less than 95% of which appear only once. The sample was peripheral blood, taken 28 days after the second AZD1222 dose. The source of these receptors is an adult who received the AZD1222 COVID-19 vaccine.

The CDR3 region has the DNA TGTGCCAGCAGCGCAAAGACAGGGGGGGAGTCTGGGGCCAACGTCCTGACTTTC. Protein sequence: CASSAKTGGESGANVLTF. This chain links TRBV5-4 with TRBJ2-6; 9 bases map to TRBD1. CDR3 size: 18 residues. V lost 4 bases and J lost 1; bases outside the gene matches: 9. Germline V gene sequence: CDR1 SGHNT, CDR2 YYREEE (reference sequence).

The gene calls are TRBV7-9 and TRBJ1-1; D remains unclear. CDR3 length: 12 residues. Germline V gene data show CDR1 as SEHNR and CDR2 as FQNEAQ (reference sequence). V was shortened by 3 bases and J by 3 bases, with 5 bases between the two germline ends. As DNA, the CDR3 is TGTGCCAGCAGCTTTTTGGACACTGAAGCTTTCTTT. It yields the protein CASSFLDTEAFF.

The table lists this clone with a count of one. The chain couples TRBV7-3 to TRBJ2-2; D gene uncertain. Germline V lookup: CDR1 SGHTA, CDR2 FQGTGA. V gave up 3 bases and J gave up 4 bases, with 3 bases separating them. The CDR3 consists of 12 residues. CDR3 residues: CASSLVTGELFF. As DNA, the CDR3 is TGTGCCAGCAGCTTGGTCACCGGGGAGCTGTTTTTT.

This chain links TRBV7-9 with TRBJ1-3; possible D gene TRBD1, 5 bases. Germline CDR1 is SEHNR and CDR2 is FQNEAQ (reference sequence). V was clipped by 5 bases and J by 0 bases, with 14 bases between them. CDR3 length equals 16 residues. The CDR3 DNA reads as TGTGCCAGCAGCGTCGTGTCGGGGGGCTCTGGAAACACCATATATTTT. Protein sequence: CASSVVSGGSGNTIYF.

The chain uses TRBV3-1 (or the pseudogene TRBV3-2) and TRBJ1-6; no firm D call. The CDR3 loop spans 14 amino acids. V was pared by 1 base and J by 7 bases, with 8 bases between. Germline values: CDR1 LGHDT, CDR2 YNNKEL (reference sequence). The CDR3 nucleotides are TGTGCCAGCAGCCAAGGGACGGGAAATTCACCCCTCCACTTT. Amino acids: CASSQGTGNSPLHF.

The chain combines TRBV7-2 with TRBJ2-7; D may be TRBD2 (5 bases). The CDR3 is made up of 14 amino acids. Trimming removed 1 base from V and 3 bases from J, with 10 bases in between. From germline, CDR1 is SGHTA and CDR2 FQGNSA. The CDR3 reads CASSLESGRYEQYF. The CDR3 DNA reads TGTGCCAGCAGCTTAGAGAGCGGCCGCTACGAGCAGTACTTC.

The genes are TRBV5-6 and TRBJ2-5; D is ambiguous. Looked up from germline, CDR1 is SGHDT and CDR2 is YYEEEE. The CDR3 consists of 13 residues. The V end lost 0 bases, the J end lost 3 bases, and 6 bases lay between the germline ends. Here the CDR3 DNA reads TGTGCCAGCAGCTTGGCAACAGAAGAGACCCAGTACTTC. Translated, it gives CASSLATEETQYF.

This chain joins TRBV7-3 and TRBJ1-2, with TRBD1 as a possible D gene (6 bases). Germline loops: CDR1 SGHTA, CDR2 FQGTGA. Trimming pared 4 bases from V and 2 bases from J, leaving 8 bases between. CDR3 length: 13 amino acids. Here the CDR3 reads CASSSGENYGYTF. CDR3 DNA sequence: TGTGCCAGCAGCTCAGGGGAGAACTATGGCTACACCTTC. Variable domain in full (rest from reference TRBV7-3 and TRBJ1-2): GAGVSQTPSNKVTEKGKYVELRCDPISGHTALYWYRQSLGQGPEFLIYFQGTGAADDSGLPNDRFFAVRPEGSVSTLKIQRTERGDSAVYLCASSSGENYGYTFGSGTRLTVV.